Listed below are T cell receptor beta chains from one sample, sequenced in a study of molecular identifiers for immune sequencing clone quantification. A single record per CDR3 protein comes from TCRdb applying MiXCR to the PCR reads. This sample yields under 75,000 distinct CDR3 sequences, of which around 19% are seen a single time; more than 1.3% belongs to the top ten. Sample: naive CD8+ T cells from blood, with Jurkat cell RNA spiked in. The receptor set was obtained from a human donor in good health. Some libraries in this study had Jurkat cell RNA spiked in. Both conserved end residues are part of each CDR3. The order of the fields is J gene, D gene, clone size, V gene, CDR3 protein, CDR3 DNA. A D gene is named only where the DNA matches it firmly. The size field is filled for only some rows; it gives once, few, many or a size class.

J: TRBJ1-4; D: -; size: many; V: TRBV4-1; CDR3: CASSQELAPLPFF; DNA: TGCGCCAGCAGCCAAGAGCTGGCTCCCCTCCCGTTTTTT
J: TRBJ2-2; D: TRBD2; size: many; V: TRBV5-1; CDR3: CASSLYGRAGADGELFF; DNA: TGCGCCAGCAGCTTGTATGGGCGAGCGGGAGCGGACGGGGAGCTGTTTTTT
J: TRBJ2-1; D: TRBD2; size: many; V: TRBV4-3; CDR3: CASSQDTSTGTSGRHEQFF; DNA: TGCGCCAGCAGCCAAGATACTTCGACCGGGACTAGCGGGAGGCATGAGCAGTTCTTC
J: TRBJ2-1; D: TRBD2; size: -; V: TRBV7-3; CDR3: CASSLTLAGAQFF; DNA: TGTGCCAGCAGCCTTACACTAGCGGGAGCTCAGTTCTTC
J: TRBJ2-7; D: -; size: many; V: TRBV28; CDR3: CASSSISLTRASGERDEQYF; DNA: TGTGCCAGCAGTTCCATCAGCCTAACACGGGCCAGCGGAGAGAGGGACGAGCAGTACTTC
J: TRBJ2-3; D: -; size: many; V: TRBV7-9; CDR3: CASSLYSYTDTQYF; DNA: TGTGCCAGCAGCTTGTACAGTTACACAGATACGCAGTATTTT
J: TRBJ2-5; D: -; size: -; V: TRBV6-2/TRBV6-3; CDR3: CASSYSMLEDNQETQYF; DNA: TGTGCCAGCAGTTACTCGATGCTTGAGGACAACCAAGAGACCCAGTACTTC
J: TRBJ1-1; D: -; size: few; V: TRBV28; CDR3: CGSSHSVIEAFF; DNA: TGTGGCAGCAGCCACAGCGTTATTGAAGCTTTCTTT
J: TRBJ2-2; D: TRBD2; size: many; V: TRBV7-6; CDR3: CASLAEFTGELFF; DNA: TGTGCCAGCCTAGCGGAGTTCACCGGGGAGCTGTTTTTT
J: TRBJ2-1; D: -; size: -; V: TRBV18; CDR3: CASSPSSTYNEQFF; DNA: TGTGCCAGCTCACCCAGTTCTACTTACAATGAGCAGTTCTTC
J: TRBJ2-7; D: -; size: many; V: TRBV20-1; CDR3: CSARDNSYEQYF; DNA: TGCAGTGCTAGAGATAACTCCTACGAGCAGTACTTC
J: TRBJ1-1; D: -; size: many; V: TRBV6-5; CDR3: CASGWEVPGTEAFF; DNA: TGTGCCAGCGGGTGGGAGGTCCCGGGCACTGAAGCTTTCTTT
J: TRBJ2-3; D: -; size: many; V: TRBV19; CDR3: CASSPQRGDTQYF; DNA: TGTGCCAGTAGTCCCCAGAGGGGCGATACGCAGTATTTT
J: TRBJ2-7; D: -; size: many; V: TRBV11-2; CDR3: CASSLGARPSYEQYF; DNA: TGTGCCAGCAGCTTGGGGGCCAGACCATCCTACGAGCAGTACTTC
J: TRBJ2-7; D: -; size: few; V: TRBV7-9; CDR3: CASAAPAKPYEQYF; DNA: TGTGCCAGTGCGGCGCCGGCCAAACCCTACGAGCAGTACTTC
J: TRBJ2-7; D: -; size: many; V: TRBV20-1; CDR3: CSARGARYEQYF; DNA: TGCAGTGCTAGGGGAGCTCGGTACGAGCAGTACTTC
J: TRBJ2-5; D: -; size: many; V: TRBV13; CDR3: CASSLVGQETQYF; DNA: TGTGCCAGCAGCTTGGTGGGGCAAGAGACCCAGTACTTC
J: TRBJ2-7; D: TRBD2; size: -; V: TRBV9; CDR3: CASSPNPSGLKSYEQYF; DNA: TGTGCCAGCAGCCCCAACCCCTCGGGACTAAAGTCCTACGAGCAGTACTTC
J: TRBJ2-2; D: -; size: many; V: TRBV4-1; CDR3: CASSPGDRNTGELFF; DNA: TGCGCCAGCAGCCCAGGCGACAGAAACACCGGGGAGCTGTTTTTT
J: TRBJ1-6; D: -; size: -; V: TRBV7-6; CDR3: CASSAAGTDRNSPLHF; DNA: TGTGCCAGCAGCGCCGCCGGGACGGATCGGAATTCACCCCTCCACTTT
J: TRBJ2-3; D: TRBD2; size: many; V: TRBV20-1; CDR3: CSARDSPSGRADTQYF; DNA: TGCAGTGCTAGAGATAGTCCTAGCGGGAGGGCAGATACGCAGTATTTT
J: TRBJ2-7; D: -; size: many; V: TRBV27; CDR3: CASSPLPAKKGEQYF; DNA: TGTGCCAGCAGTCCCCTCCCGGCTAAAAAAGGGGAGCAGTACTTC
J: TRBJ2-6; D: TRBD2; size: many; V: TRBV7-8; CDR3: CATRGSLAGNSGANVLTF; DNA: TGTGCCACCCGGGGATCGCTAGCGGGGAACTCTGGGGCCAACGTCCTGACTTTC
J: TRBJ2-7; D: -; size: many; V: TRBV20-1; CDR3: CSARDQVLTGSSYEQYF; DNA: TGCAGTGCTAGAGATCAGGTCTTGACAGGAAGCTCCTACGAGCAGTACTTC
J: TRBJ2-2; D: TRBD2; size: few; V: TRBV20-1; CDR3: CSLRDYNTGELFF; DNA: TGCAGCCTTCGGGACTACAACACCGGGGAGCTGTTTTTT
J: TRBJ2-4; D: TRBD1; size: -; V: TRBV5-7; CDR3: CASSEAPGQGPNIQYF; DNA: TGTGCCAGCAGCGAAGCCCCGGGACAGGGCCCAAACATTCAGTACTTC